This T cell receptor (beta chain) was recovered during a study of shared clonotypes between healthy human individuals. V lost 3 bases and J lost 0, with 6 bases in between. CDR1 is MDHEN and CDR2 is SYDVKM in the germline V gene. The CDR3 has 13 residues. The naive CD8 population came from CD45RO-negative cells selected for CCR7, without terminally differentiated effector memory CD45RA+ cells. The method was immunoSEQ multiplex PCR; TCRdb's version includes in-frame clones alone and lacks a portion of them. The sample has some 800,000 clones, more than 85% seen once. The source material was naive CD8+ T cells sorted from blood. The TCR comes from a man aged 25 to 40 in good health. The chain employs TRBV28 and TRBJ2-7, with no clear D. This CDR3 reads CASSFRDSYEQYF. The CDR3 bases are TGTGCCAGCAGTTTCCGCGACTCCTACGAGCAGTACTTC.